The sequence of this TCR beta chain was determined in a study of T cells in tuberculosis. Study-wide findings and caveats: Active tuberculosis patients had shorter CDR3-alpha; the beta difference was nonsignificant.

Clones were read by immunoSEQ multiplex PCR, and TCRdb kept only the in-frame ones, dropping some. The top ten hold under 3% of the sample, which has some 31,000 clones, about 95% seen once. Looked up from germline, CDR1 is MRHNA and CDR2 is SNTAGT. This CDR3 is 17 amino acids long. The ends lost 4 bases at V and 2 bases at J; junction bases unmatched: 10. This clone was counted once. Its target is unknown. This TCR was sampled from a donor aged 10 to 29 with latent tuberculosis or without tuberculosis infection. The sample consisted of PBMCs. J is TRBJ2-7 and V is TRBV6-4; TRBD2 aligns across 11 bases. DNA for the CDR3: TGTGCCAGCAGTGGTAGACTAGCGGGGAGTCCCCCCTACGAGCAGTACTTC. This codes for CASSGRLAGSPPYEQYF.